This T cell receptor beta chain was observed in a study of blood T cell repertoires in COVID-19. About the research overall: Sources were T cells, B-cell-depleted T cells, or PBMCs; the material itself was cDNA or gDNA.

Trimming at V came to 4 bases and at J to 5 bases, leaving 6 bases not matched to a gene. The CDR3 length is 14 residues. Looked up from germline, CDR1 is KGHDR and CDR2 is SFDVKD. This table comes from immunoSEQ multiplex PCR, and its TCRdb copy is limited to in-frame clones, with some not included. The sample records about 150,000 clones, 70% to 90% being singletons. Enrollment of patients from Seattle took place during active infection, with longitudinal follow-up. The chain is built from TRBV24-1 and TRBJ2-7; 8 bases line up with TRBD1. This sequence originates from a man aged 55 to 70 with COVID-19, enrolled during active disease. The sequencing sample was made of peripheral blood. For the CDR3, the DNA is TGTGCCACCAGTGAGGTACAGGGGGGCAACGAGCAGTACTTC. This translates into CATSEVQGGNEQYF.